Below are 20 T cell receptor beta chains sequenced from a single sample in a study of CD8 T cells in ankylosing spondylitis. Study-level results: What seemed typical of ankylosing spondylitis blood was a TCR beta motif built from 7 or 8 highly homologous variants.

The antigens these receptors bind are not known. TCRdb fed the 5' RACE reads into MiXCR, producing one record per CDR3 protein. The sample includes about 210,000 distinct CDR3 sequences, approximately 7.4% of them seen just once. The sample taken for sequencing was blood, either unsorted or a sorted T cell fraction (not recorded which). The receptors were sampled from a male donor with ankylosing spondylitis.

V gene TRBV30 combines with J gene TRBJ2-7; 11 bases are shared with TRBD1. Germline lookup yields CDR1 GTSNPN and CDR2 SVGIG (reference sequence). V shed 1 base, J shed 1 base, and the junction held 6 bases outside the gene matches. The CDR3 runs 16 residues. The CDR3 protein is CAWSGTGGIRSYEQYF. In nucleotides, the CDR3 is TGTGCCTGGAGTGGGACAGGGGGCATACGTTCCTACGAGCAGTACTTC.

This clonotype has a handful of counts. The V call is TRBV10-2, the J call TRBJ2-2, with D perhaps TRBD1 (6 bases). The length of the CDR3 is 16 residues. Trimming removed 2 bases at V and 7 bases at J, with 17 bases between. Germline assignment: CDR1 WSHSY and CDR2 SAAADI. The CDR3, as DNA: TGCGCCAGCAGTGAGCGGGGCGACAGGACTGACGGGGAGCTGTTTTTT. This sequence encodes CASSERGDRTDGELFF.

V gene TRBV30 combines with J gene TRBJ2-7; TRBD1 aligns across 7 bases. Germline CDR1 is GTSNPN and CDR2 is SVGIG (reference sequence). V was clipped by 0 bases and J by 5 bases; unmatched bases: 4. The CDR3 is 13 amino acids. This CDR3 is CAWSVVGGDEQYF. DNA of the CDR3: TGTGCCTGGAGTGTCGTAGGGGGCGACGAGCAGTACTTC.

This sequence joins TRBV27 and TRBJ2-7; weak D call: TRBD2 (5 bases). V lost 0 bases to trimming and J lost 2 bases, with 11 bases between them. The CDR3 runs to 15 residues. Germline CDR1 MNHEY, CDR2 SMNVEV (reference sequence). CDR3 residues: CASSLSGSQTYEQYF. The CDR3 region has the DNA TGTGCCAGCAGTTTATCAGGGAGCCAGACCTACGAGCAGTACTTC.

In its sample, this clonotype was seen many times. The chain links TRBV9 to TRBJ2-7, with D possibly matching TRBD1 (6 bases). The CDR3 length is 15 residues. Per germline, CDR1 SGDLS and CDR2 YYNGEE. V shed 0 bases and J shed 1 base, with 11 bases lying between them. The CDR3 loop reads CASSVAAGESYEQYF. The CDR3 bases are TGTGCCAGCAGCGTAGCTGCAGGGGAGTCCTACGAGCAGTACTTC.

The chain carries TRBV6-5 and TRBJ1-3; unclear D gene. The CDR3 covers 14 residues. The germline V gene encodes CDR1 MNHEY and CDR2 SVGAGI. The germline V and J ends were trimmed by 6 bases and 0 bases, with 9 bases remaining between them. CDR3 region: CASRSHSSGNTIYF. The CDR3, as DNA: TGTGCCAGCAGATCCCACAGCTCTGGAAACACCATATATTTT.

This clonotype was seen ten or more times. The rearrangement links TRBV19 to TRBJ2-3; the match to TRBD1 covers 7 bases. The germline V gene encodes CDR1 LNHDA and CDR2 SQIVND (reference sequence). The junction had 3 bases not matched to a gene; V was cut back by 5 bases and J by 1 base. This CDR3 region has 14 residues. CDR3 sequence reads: CASSYGQGTDTQYF. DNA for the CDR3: TGTGCCAGTAGTTACGGACAGGGCACAGATACGCAGTATTTT.

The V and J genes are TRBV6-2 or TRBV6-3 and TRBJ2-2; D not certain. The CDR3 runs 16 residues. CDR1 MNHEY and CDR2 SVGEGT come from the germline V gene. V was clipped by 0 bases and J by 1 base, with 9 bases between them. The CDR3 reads CASSYSIRGNTGELFF. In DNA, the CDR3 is TGTGCCAGCAGTTACTCGATTCGCGGGAACACCGGGGAGCTGTTTTTT.

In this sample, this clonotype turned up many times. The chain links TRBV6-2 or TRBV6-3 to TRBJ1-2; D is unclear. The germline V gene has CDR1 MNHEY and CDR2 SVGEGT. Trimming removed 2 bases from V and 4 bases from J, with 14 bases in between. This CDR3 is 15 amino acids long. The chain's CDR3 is CASSYNRAGGYGYTF. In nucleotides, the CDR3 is TGTGCCAGCAGTTACAATCGCGCCGGCGGCTATGGCTACACCTTC.

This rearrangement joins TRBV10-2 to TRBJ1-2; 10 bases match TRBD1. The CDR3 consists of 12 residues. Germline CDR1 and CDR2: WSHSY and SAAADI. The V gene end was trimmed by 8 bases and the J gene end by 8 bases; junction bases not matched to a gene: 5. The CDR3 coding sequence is TGCGCCAGCTGGACAGGGGGACGGGGCTACACCTTC. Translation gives CASWTGGRGYTF.

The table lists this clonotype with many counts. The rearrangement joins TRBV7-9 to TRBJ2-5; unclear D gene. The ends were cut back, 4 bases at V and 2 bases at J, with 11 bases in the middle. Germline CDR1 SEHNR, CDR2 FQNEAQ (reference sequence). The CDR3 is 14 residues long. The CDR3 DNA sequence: TGTGCCAGCAGCTATCGACTGTCACAAGAGACCCAGTACTTC. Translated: CASSYRLSQETQYF.

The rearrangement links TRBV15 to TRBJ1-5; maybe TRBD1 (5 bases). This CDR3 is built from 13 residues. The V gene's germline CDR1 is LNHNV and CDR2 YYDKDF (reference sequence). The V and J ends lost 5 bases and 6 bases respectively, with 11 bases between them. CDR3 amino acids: CATSPVGGQPQHF. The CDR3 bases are TGTGCCACCAGCCCCGTGGGGGGTCAGCCCCAGCATTTT. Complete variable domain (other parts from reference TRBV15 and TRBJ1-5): DAMVIQNPRYQVTQFGKPVTLSCSQTLNHNVMYWYQQKSSQAPKLLFHYYDKDFNNEADTPDNFQSRRPNTSFCFLDIRSPGLGDTAMYLCATSPVGGQPQHFGDGTRLSIL.

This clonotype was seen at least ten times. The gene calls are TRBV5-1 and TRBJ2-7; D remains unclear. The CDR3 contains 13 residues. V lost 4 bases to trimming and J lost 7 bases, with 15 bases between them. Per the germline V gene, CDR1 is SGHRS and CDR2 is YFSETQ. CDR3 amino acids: CASSTPGSPEQYF. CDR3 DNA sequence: TGCGCCAGCAGCACTCCCGGGTCTCCAGAGCAGTACTTC.

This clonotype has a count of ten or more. The CDR3 loop reads CASSYRAQRGTEAFF. CDR3 DNA: TGTGCCAGCAGTTACCGGGCACAGAGGGGCACTGAAGCTTTCTTT. This sequence joins TRBV6-2 or TRBV6-3 and TRBJ1-1; perhaps TRBD1 as D (5 bases). Trimming took off 2 bases at V and 4 bases at J, with 14 bases between the two ends. The germline gives CDR1 MNHEY, CDR2 SVGEGT. This CDR3 comprises 15 residues.

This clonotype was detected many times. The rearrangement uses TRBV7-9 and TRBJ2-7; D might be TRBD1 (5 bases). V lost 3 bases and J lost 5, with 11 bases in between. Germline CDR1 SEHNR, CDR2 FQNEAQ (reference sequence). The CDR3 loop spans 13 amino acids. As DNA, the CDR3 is TGTGCCAGCAGCTTTTCAAGACAGCACGAGCAGTACTTC. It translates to CASSFSRQHEQYF.

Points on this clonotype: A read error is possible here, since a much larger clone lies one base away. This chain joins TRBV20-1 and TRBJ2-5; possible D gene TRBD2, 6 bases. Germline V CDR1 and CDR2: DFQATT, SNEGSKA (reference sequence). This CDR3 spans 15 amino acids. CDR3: CCPLSPGRREETQYF. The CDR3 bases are TGCTGTCCCCTATCCCCGGGGAGGAGGGAAGAGACCCAGTACTTC.

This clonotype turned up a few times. The CDR3 DNA reads as TGTGCCAGCAGTTCAGGGACAGGGGGTTTACCCCTCCACTTT. Protein: CASSSGTGGLPLHF. This sequence joins TRBV12-3 or TRBV12-4 and TRBJ1-6; TRBD1 matches 11 bases. The CDR3 extends over 14 amino acids. V lost 4 bases and J lost 12; bases outside the gene matches: 5.

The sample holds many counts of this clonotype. CDR3 DNA: TGCGCCAGCAGCAAACCTCCCCCGAACACCGGGGAGCTGTTTTTT. Amino acid sequence: CASSKPPPNTGELFF. The chain uses TRBV5-1 and TRBJ2-2; D unresolved. From germline, CDR1 is SGHRS and CDR2 YFSETQ. Trimming took off 4 bases at V and 0 bases at J, with 10 bases between the two ends. The CDR3 spans 15 residues.

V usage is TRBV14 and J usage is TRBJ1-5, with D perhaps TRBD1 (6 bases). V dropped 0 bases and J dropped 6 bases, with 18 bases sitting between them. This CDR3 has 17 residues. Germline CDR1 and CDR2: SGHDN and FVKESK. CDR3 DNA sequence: TGTGCCAGCAGCCAAGATGGGGGCCGGGGAGGAGTTCAGCCCCAGCATTTT. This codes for CASSQDGGRGGVQPQHF.

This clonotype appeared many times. The CDR3 spells CASSLTSGYEQYF. Here the CDR3 DNA reads TGCGCCAGCAGCTTAACTAGCGGATACGAGCAGTACTTC. The chain joins TRBV5-1 to TRBJ2-7; 8 nucleotides match TRBD2. Germline CDR1 SGHRS, CDR2 YFSETQ. The CDR3 spans 13 residues. The junction had 2 bases not matched to a gene; V was cut back by 2 bases and J by 4 bases.